This T cell receptor beta chain was sequenced in a study of blood T cell repertoires in COVID-19. The CDR3 is 12 residues long. The ends were cut back, 4 bases at V and 2 bases at J, with 7 bases in the middle. The germline V gene encodes CDR1 SQVTM and CDR2 ANQGSEA. TCRdb keeps only in-frame clones here, not all; method: immunoSEQ multiplex PCR. Here the sample spans around 120,000 clones, about 90% being singletons. Sequenced input: peripheral blood. The chain has TRBV29-1 and TRBJ2-3; TRBD2 is a possible D gene (6 bases). The receptor's source is a human donor in a cohort sampled during active COVID-19. The CDR3: CSVGRDTDTQYF. The CDR3 region has the DNA TGCAGCGTTGGGCGGGACACAGATACGCAGTATTTT.